This T cell receptor (beta chain) originates from a study of metastatic and nonmetastatic thyroid tumors (dated by TCRdb to about 2020). Turning to the overall study: For patients with malignant and with benign thyroid disease, the researchers compared repertoires between peripheral blood samples and tumor or nodule tissue samples. The paper as a whole reports these results and caveats: In both blood and tumor samples, malignant tumors were reported to have significantly higher TCR beta diversity than benign nodules.

Before undergoing thyroid surgery, none of the patients had been given any kind of treatment. Using T-cell receptor beta sequencing, the researchers looked back retrospectively at clinical samples from patients, gathered between the early 2010s and the late 2010s. Including cysteine and phenylalanine, the CDR3 has 12 amino acids. Of all the DNA, just the CDR3 is kept, 36 bases in frame from base 1. V gives up 5 bases and J gives up 6 bases, and the segment between their germline ends measures 10 bases. Based on the germline V gene (reference sequence), the CDR1 and CDR2 sequences are LNHDA and SQIVND. This clone was recorded many times. The antigen this receptor binds is unknown. Per-base quality was not reported, and no clone a single base away is much larger than it. Receptors were amplified or captured by PCR. These reads were obtained on an Illumina HiSeq 4000. High-throughput sequencing was used to profile the TCR beta-chain CDR3 region of every patient. Per the source publication's procedure: A classifier to discriminate distant-metastatic papillary thyroid cancer patients was built from CDR3 differences across clinicopathological groups. Repertoire diversity was assessed with the Shannon index, and tumor-blood repertoire similarity with the Morisita-Horn index. In-frame beta chains were kept once TCRdb had trimmed the public reads at Q25 with fastp and called clones with MiXCR. These V and J calls originate from TCRdb's pipeline instead of the authors' own analysis. The sample table contains 75,000 to 95,000 clones; only one count was recorded for about an eighth of them. The ten largest clonotypes hold about 10% of the sample.

The chain couples TRBV19 to TRBJ1-2; a tentative D call is TRBD1 (6 bases match). This TCR came from a female donor with papillary thyroid cancer or a benign thyroid nodule (not recorded which). Some clones in this sample may be carry-over from other donors' samples. Sequenced input: blood. The bases read TGTGCCAGTAGTCTGTACAGGGATGGCTACACCTTC. This yields the protein CASSLYRDGYTF.